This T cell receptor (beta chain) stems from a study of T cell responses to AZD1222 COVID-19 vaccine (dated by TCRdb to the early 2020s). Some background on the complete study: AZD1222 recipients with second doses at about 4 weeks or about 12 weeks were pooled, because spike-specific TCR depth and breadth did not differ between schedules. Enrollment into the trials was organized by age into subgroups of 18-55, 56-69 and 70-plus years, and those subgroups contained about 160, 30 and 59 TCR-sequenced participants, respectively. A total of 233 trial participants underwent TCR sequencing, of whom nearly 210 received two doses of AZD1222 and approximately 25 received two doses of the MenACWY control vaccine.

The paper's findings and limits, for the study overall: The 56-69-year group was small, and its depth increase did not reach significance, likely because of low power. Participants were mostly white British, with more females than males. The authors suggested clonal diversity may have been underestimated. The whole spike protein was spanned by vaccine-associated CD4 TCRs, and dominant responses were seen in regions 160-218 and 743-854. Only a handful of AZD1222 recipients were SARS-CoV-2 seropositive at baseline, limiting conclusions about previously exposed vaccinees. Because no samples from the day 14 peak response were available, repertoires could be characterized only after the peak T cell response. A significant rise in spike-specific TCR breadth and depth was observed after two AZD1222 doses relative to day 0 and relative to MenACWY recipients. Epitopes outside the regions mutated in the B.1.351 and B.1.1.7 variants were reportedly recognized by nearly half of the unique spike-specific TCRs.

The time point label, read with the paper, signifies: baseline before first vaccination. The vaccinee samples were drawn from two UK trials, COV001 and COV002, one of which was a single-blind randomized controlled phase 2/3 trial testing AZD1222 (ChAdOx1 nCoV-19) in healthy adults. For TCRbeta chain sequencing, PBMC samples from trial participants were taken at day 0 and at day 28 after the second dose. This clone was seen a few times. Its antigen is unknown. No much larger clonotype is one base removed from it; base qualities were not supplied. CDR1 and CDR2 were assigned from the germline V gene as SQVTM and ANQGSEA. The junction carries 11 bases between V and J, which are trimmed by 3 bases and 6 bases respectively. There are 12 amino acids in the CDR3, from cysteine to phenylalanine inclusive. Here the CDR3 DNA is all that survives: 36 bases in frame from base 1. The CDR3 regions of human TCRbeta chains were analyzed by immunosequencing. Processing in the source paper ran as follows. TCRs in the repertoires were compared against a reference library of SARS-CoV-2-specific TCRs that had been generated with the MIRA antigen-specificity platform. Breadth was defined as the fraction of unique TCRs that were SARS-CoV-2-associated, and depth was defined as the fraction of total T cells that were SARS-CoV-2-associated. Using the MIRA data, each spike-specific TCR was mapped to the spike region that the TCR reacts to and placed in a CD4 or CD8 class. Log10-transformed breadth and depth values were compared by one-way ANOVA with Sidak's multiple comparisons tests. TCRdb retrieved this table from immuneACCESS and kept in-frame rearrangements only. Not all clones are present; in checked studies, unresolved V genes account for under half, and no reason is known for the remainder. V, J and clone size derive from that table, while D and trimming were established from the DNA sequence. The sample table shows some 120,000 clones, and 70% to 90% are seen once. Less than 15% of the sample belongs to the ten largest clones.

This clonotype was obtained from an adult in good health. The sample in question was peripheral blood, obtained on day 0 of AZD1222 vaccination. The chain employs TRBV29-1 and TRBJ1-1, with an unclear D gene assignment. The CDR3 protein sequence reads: CSVDWSGSEAFF. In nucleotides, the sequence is TGCAGCGTTGATTGGTCAGGTTCTGAAGCTTTCTTT. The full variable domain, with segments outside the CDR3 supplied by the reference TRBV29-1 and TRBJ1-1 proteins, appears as SAVISQKPSRDICQRGTSLTIQCQVDSQVTMMFWYRQQPGQSLTLIATANQGSEATYESGFVIDKFPISRPNLTFSTLTVSNMSPEDSSIYLCSVDWSGSEAFFGQGTRLTVV.